One and the same sample provided the 27 T cell receptor beta chains below, sequenced in a study of control samples from healthy donors and cancer patients. TCRdb's table, derived via immunoSEQ multiplex PCR, lists solely in-frame clones and lacks some. Counted here are about 95,000 clones, approximately 86% occurring once; the ten biggest clones make up around 20%. Sequenced sample: blood. Receptors were obtained from a man aged 25-45 years in good health.

The chain recombines TRBV25-1 with TRBJ1-2; D is perhaps TRBD1 (5 bases). The CDR3 consists of 15 residues. The germline V gene has CDR1 MGHDK and CDR2 SYGVNS. Trimming stripped 3 bases from V and 4 bases from J, with 15 bases between. The CDR3 DNA is TGTGCCAGCAGTGATATAGGGGCCGGGCTCTATGGCTACACCTTC. Its translation is CASSDIGAGLYGYTF.

The V gene is TRBV7-3, the J gene TRBJ2-1; D not resolved. Germline V gene lookup returns CDR1 SGHTA and CDR2 FQGTGA. There are 12 residues in the CDR3. V was shortened by 5 bases and J by 5 bases, with 7 bases between the two germline ends. The CDR3 sequence: CASSRNNNEQFF. The CDR3, as DNA: TGTGCCAGCAGCCGCAATAACAATGAGCAGTTCTTC. The variable domain in full, completed from reference TRBV7-3 and TRBJ2-1, reads GAGVSQTPSNKVTEKGKYVELRCDPISGHTALYWYRQSLGQGPEFLIYFQGTGAADDSGLPNDRFFAVRPEGSVSTLKIQRTERGDSAVYLCASSRNNNEQFFGPGTRLTVL.

This clone was seen once. The chain uses TRBV5-6 and TRBJ1-1, with D maybe TRBD1 (5 bases). Germline V CDR1 and CDR2: SGHDT, YYEEEE. CDR3 size: 13 residues. The ends were cut back, 3 bases at V and 4 bases at J, with 10 bases in the middle. CDR3 coding DNA: TGTGCCAGCAGCTGGGGGGTTGGCACTGAAGCTTTCTTT. This sequence encodes CASSWGVGTEAFF.

The rearrangement uses TRBV2 and TRBJ1-2; D is perhaps TRBD1 (6 bases). V lost 0 bases and J lost 8, with 19 bases in between. Germline V gene lookup returns CDR1 SNHLY and CDR2 FYNNEI. There are 16 residues in the CDR3. In nucleotides, the CDR3 is TGTGCCAGCAGTGAAGCGCGTCAGCCCAGGGGTTCGGGCTACACCTTC. Translated: CASSEARQPRGSGYTF. The whole variable domain, filled in from reference TRBV2 and TRBJ1-2, reads EPEVTQTPSHQVTQMGQEVILRCVPISNHLYFYWYRQILGQKVEFLVSFYNNEISEKSEIFDDQFSVERPDGSNFTLKIRSTKLEDSAMYFCASSEARQPRGSGYTFGSGTRLTVV.

The rearrangement joins TRBV5-1 to TRBJ1-6, with D perhaps matching TRBD1 (5 bases). This CDR3 has 15 residues. Germline V gene sequence: CDR1 SGHRS, CDR2 YFSETQ. The V end lost 4 bases, the J end lost 0 bases, and 8 bases lay between the germline ends. The CDR3 protein is CASSLGGSYNSPLHF. The DNA of the CDR3 is TGCGCCAGCAGCCTGGGGGGCTCCTATAATTCACCCCTCCACTTT.

This rearrangement joins TRBV6-5 to TRBJ1-1; the D gene is possibly TRBD1 (5 bases). There are 13 residues in the CDR3. Germline assignment: CDR1 MNHEY and CDR2 SVGAGI. Trimming cost V 3 bases and J 8 bases, with 13 bases left between them. The CDR3 nucleotides read TGTGCCAGCAGTTATCAGGGTGGTGGCGAAGCTTTCTTT. Residues: CASSYQGGGEAFF.

The DNA for the CDR3 is TGTGCCAGCAGCGTAGTCAGGAGGGACACAGATACGCAGTATTTT. Protein sequence: CASSVVRRDTDTQYF. The genes are TRBV9 and TRBJ2-3; maybe TRBD2 (6 bases). Looked up from germline, CDR1 is SGDLS and CDR2 is YYNGEE. The CDR3 sequence is 15 residues long. V dropped 0 bases and J dropped 2 bases, with 10 bases sitting between them.

The chain couples TRBV11-1 to TRBJ1-1; D uncertain. The CDR3 is made up of 15 amino acids. V was trimmed by 2 bases and J by 1 base, leaving 11 bases between them. Per germline, CDR1 SGHAT and CDR2 FQDESV (reference sequence). The CDR3 is CASSLFHGSNTEAFF. The CDR3 DNA reads TGTGCCAGCAGCTTATTTCACGGATCGAACACTGAAGCTTTCTTT.

The chain links TRBV11-1 to TRBJ2-3; unclear D gene. V lost 0 bases to trimming and J lost 4 bases, with 17 bases between them. Per germline, CDR1 SGHAT and CDR2 FQDESV (reference sequence). This CDR3 is 17 amino acids long. Here the CDR3 DNA reads TGTGCCAGCAGCTTAGCGCTAGGAGTCTATACCCCAGATACGCAGTATTTT. It specifies CASSLALGVYTPDTQYF.

The V call is TRBV18, the J call TRBJ1-1; maybe TRBD1 (5 bases). The CDR3 length is 15 residues. V lost 3 bases, J lost 5 bases, and 16 bases lay in between. CDR1 is KGHSH, CDR2 LQKENI, per germline. The CDR3 protein is CASSPGEGYGTEAFF. The CDR3 bases are TGTGCCAGCTCACCGGGGGAGGGGTATGGAACTGAAGCTTTCTTT. The full variable domain, with the rest looked up from reference TRBV18 and TRBJ1-1, is NAGVMQNPRHLVRRRGQEARLRCSPMKGHSHVYWYRQLPEEGLKFMVYLQKENIIDESGMPKERFSAEFPKEGPSILRIQQVVRGDSAAYFCASSPGEGYGTEAFFGQGTRLTVV.

V gene TRBV6-5 combines with J gene TRBJ2-6; D gene unclear. The V gene lost 2 bases and the J gene lost 4 bases, with 6 bases spanning the gap. CDR3 size: 14 residues. Germline-derived CDR1 and CDR2 are MNHEY and SVGAGI. The chain's CDR3 is CASSYVGGANVLTF. CDR3 DNA sequence: TGTGCCAGCAGTTACGTGGGGGGGGCCAACGTCCTGACTTTC.

With respect to this clone: Other DNA sequences from this sample encode an identical CDR3 as well. This chain links TRBV15 with TRBJ1-5; TRBD1 agrees at 8 bases. The CDR3 covers 15 residues. The V gene's germline CDR1 is LNHNV and CDR2 YYDKDF (reference sequence). V lost 1 base, J lost 2 bases, and 1 base stayed unmatched. CDR3 sequence reads: CATSRGGQGNQPQHF. The CDR3 DNA is TGTGCCACCAGCAGAGGGGGACAGGGCAATCAGCCCCAGCATTTT.

This chain uses TRBV19 with TRBJ1-4, with TRBD1 identical over 7 bases. The CDR3 contains 15 residues. Looked up from germline, CDR1 is LNHDA and CDR2 is SQIVND (reference sequence). After removal of 6 bases from V and 5 bases from J, the junction contained 9 bases not matched to a gene. CDR3 sequence (DNA): TGTGCCAGTAGCCCTCCGACAGGGTTAAATGAAAAACTGTTTTTT. It codes for CASSPPTGLNEKLFF.

The chain joins TRBV28 to TRBJ1-2, with D possibly TRBD1 on 5 matching bases. This CDR3 has 14 residues. V was clipped by 7 bases and J by 7 bases, with 19 bases between them. Germline V gives CDR1 MDHEN, CDR2 SYDVKM. Here the CDR3 reads CASTQLGAPGGYTF. DNA of the CDR3: TGTGCCAGCACGCAGCTAGGGGCCCCGGGTGGCTACACCTTC.

This chain connects TRBV6-1 to TRBJ2-7; D is perhaps TRBD2 (6 bases). V was trimmed by 1 base and J by 0 bases, leaving 10 bases between them. From germline, CDR1 is MNHNS and CDR2 SASEGT. This CDR3 has 15 residues. In DNA form, the CDR3 reads TGTGCCAGCAGTGAAGTGCTAGCGAGCTCCTACGAGCAGTACTTC. It encodes CASSEVLASSYEQYF.

This rearrangement joins TRBV3-1 (or the pseudogene TRBV3-2) to TRBJ2-7; maybe TRBD1 (6 bases). Germline CDR1 and CDR2: LGHDT and YNNKEL (reference sequence). Trimming took off 4 bases at V and 0 bases at J, with 13 bases between the two ends. The CDR3 sequence is 15 residues long. The CDR3 here is CASSRVGHFSYEQYF. CDR3 bases: TGTGCCAGCAGCCGGGTGGGACACTTCTCCTACGAGCAGTACTTC.

With regard to this clone: One junction end disagrees with the germline gene, perhaps due to a read error. The chain recombines TRBV6-2 or TRBV6-3 with TRBJ1-2; D is unclear. Germline values: CDR1 MNHEY, CDR2 SVGEGT. This CDR3 spans 12 amino acids. The CDR3 coding sequence is TGTGCCGGCAGTTACTCTTCCGTTGGCTACACCTTC. This translates into CAGSYSSVGYTF.

The genes are TRBV27 and TRBJ2-7; 7 nucleotides align to TRBD1. This CDR3 region has 12 residues. Per germline, CDR1 MNHEY and CDR2 SMNVEV (reference sequence). The trim removed 5 bases at V and 9 bases at J, leaving 7 bases unmatched. CDR3 amino acids: CASSDNRGLQYF. The CDR3 DNA is TGTGCCAGCAGTGACAACAGGGGCTTGCAGTACTTC.

This chain links TRBV2 with TRBJ1-1, with 10 bases fitting TRBD1. The germline gives CDR1 SNHLY, CDR2 FYNNEI. The CDR3 is 13 amino acids. Unmatched junction bases numbered 1, after V lost 9 bases and J lost 0 bases. The CDR3 DNA sequence: TGTGCCAGGGGGACAGGGGTGAACACTGAAGCTTTCTTT. Encoded protein: CARGTGVNTEAFF.

The V call is TRBV27, the J call TRBJ1-2; D might be TRBD1 (5 bases). The V end was cut by 4 bases, the J end by 0 bases, with 15 bases between. The CDR3 length is 16 residues. Per germline, CDR1 MNHEY and CDR2 SMNVEV (reference sequence). The CDR3 coding sequence is TGTGCCAGCAGTTCCTACTCCGGGACGGCTAACTATGGCTACACCTTC. Its translation is CASSSYSGTANYGYTF.

This clone has only one observation. The chain carries TRBV6-5 and TRBJ1-2; 8 bases are shared with TRBD1. The junction had 7 bases not matched to a gene; V was cut back by 8 bases and J by 5 bases. Germline CDR1 reads MNHEY; CDR2 reads SVGAGI. The CDR3 is 13 amino acids. The CDR3 sequence: CASRIQGEYGYTF. CDR3 DNA sequence: TGTGCCAGCCGAATACAGGGGGAGTATGGCTACACCTTC.

This sequence joins TRBV5-4 and TRBJ2-5; D remains unclear. The CDR3 runs 13 residues. The V gene lost 4 bases and the J gene lost 2 bases, with 9 bases spanning the gap. The V gene's germline CDR1 is SGHNT and CDR2 YYREEE (reference sequence). The CDR3 sequence: CASSPDGQETQYF. In nucleotides, the CDR3 is TGTGCCAGCAGCCCGGACGGTCAAGAGACCCAGTACTTC.

The chain is built from TRBV6-1 and TRBJ2-7; D gene unclear. Germline V gene data show CDR1 as MNHNS and CDR2 as SASEGT. V was shortened by 2 bases and J by 6 bases, with 8 bases between the two germline ends. This CDR3 comprises 12 residues. CDR3 in amino acids: CASSESRFEQYF. The CDR3 nucleotides read TGTGCCAGCAGTGAATCTAGATTCGAGCAGTACTTC.

V gene TRBV2 combines with J gene TRBJ1-2, with 7 bases identical to TRBD1. Germline loops: CDR1 SNHLY, CDR2 FYNNEI. The CDR3 is 13 amino acids. The ends lost 6 bases at V and 8 bases at J; junction bases unmatched: 9. The CDR3 coding sequence is TGTGCCAGCAGACCCGACAGGGTCGGCGGCTACACCTTC. It encodes CASRPDRVGGYTF.

The chain carries TRBV11-2 and TRBJ1-1; 9 positions match TRBD1. In germline, CDR1 is SGHAT, CDR2 FQNNGV. V dropped 1 base and J dropped 0; count of bases not matched to a gene: 9. This CDR3 has 18 amino acids. In nucleotides, the CDR3 is TGTGCCAGCAGCTTAGGGACAGGGGCCGCGGGTTTGAACACTGAAGCTTTCTTT. Translating it yields CASSLGTGAAGLNTEAFF. The full variable domain, completed using reference TRBV11-2 and TRBJ1-1, is EAGVAQSPRYKIIEKRQSVAFWCNPISGHATLYWYQQILGQGPKLLIQFQNNGVVDDSQLPKDRFSAERLKGVDSTLKIQPAKLEDSAVYLCASSLGTGAAGLNTEAFFGQGTRLTVV.

The chain uses TRBV29-1 and TRBJ1-1; D is perhaps TRBD1 (6 bases). Looked up from germline, CDR1 is SQVTM and CDR2 is ANQGSEA. The CDR3 loop spans 16 amino acids. V shed 6 bases and J shed 0 bases, with 20 bases lying between them. CDR3 protein: CSVGLRQVYMNTEAFF. The DNA of the CDR3 is TGCAGCGTCGGCCTTAGACAGGTATACATGAACACTGAAGCTTTCTTT.

The rearrangement links TRBV29-1 to TRBJ1-2, with D unresolved. Trimming pared 3 bases from V and 7 bases from J, leaving 18 bases between. Germline values: CDR1 SQVTM, CDR2 ANQGSEA. The CDR3 has 14 residues. The chain's CDR3 is CSVDGMGGLIGYTF. The CDR3 bases are TGCAGCGTTGATGGGATGGGTGGTTTAATTGGCTACACCTTC.